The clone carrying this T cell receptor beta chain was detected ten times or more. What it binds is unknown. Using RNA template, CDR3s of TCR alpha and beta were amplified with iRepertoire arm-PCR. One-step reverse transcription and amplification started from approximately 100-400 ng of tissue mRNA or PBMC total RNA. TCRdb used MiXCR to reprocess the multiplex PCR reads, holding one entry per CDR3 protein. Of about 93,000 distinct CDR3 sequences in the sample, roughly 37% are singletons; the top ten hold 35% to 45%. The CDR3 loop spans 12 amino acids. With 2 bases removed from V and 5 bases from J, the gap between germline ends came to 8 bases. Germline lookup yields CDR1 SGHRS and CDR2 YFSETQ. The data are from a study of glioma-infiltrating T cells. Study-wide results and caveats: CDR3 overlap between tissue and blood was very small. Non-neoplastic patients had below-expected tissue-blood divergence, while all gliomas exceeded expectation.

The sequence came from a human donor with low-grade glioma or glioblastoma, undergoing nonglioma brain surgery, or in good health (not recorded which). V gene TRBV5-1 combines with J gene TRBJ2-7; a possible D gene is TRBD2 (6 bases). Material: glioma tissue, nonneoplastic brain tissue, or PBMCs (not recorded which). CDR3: CASSFTGDEQYF. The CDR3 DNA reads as TGCGCCAGCAGCTTTACGGGGGACGAGCAGTACTTC.